Listed here is a single TCR beta chain. The data were obtained in a study of shared T cell receptors in the human thymus. Clones were read by immunoSEQ multiplex PCR, and TCRdb kept only the in-frame ones, dropping some. Of 72,000 or so clones in the sample, about 96% are singletons; the top ten hold around 0.033%. J was trimmed by 0 bases and V by 0 bases; bases with no gene match: 16. In germline, CDR1 is SGDLS, CDR2 YYNGEE. There are 20 residues in the CDR3. The origin of this receptor is a human donor. This chain links TRBV9 with TRBJ1-1; TRBD1 agrees at 8 bases. The sequencing input was thymocytes. This CDR3 reads CASSVGNEDREVRMNTEAFF. DNA for the CDR3: TGTGCCAGCAGCGTAGGCAACGAGGACAGGGAAGTGAGGATGAACACTGAAGCTTTCTTT.